The 24 T cell receptor beta chains in this list originate from one sample, sequenced in a study of regulatory T cells in long-lasting Graves disease. The time point denotes: newly diagnosed GD, antithyroid drugs for less than 3 months. PBMC RNA was the source of the TCR library. Arm-PCR with iRepertoire HTBI primers amplified the CDR3 regions for these TCR beta libraries. TCRdb recomputed calls from the multiplex PCR reads with MiXCR, one row per CDR3 protein. The repertoire holds about 470,000 distinct CDR3 sequences, with about 16% as singletons. The data also belong to a second study, concerning T cells in Graves' hyperthyroidism and ophthalmopathy.

Sequenced here: peripheral blood mononuclear cells (PBMCs), sampled at new diagnosis, from a patient treated with antithyroid drugs. The receptors shown here come from a woman in her thirties with Graves disease.

This clonotype came up many times. V and J are TRBV7-9 and TRBJ2-7; no clear D gene. The CDR3 is 14 amino acids. The V and J ends lost 3 bases and 3 bases respectively, with 12 bases between them. Germline CDR1 SEHNR, CDR2 FQNEAQ (reference sequence). CDR3 in amino acids: CASSFGRPDYEQYF. The CDR3 nucleotides read TGTGCCAGCAGCTTTGGGCGACCGGACTACGAGCAGTACTTC.

The sample holds a few counts of this clonotype. The chain uses TRBV4-2 and TRBJ2-1; 7 positions match TRBD2. The germline V gene encodes CDR1 LGHNA and CDR2 YNFKEQ. V lost 3 bases to trimming and J lost 8 bases; unmatched junction nucleotides: 7. The CDR3 is 14 amino acids. CDR3 nucleotide sequence: TGTGCCAGCAGCCAGGGGGGGTTAGGGTATGAGCAGTTCTTC. Its translation: CASSQGGLGYEQFF.

V usage is TRBV19 and J usage is TRBJ1-2; the D is unclear. The CDR3 contains 14 residues. V was pared by 1 base and J by 3 bases, with 9 bases between. Germline lookup yields CDR1 LNHDA and CDR2 SQIVND (reference sequence). CDR3 protein: CASSIGGSYYGYTF. DNA for the CDR3: TGTGCCAGTAGTATAGGTGGAAGCTACTATGGCTACACCTTC.

The chain is built from TRBV24-1 and TRBJ2-3; D assignment may be TRBD1 or TRBD2 (6 bases each). This CDR3 contains 15 residues. Germline CDR1 is KGHDR and CDR2 is SFDVKD. Trimming pared 6 bases from V and 3 bases from J, leaving 15 bases between. CDR3 in DNA: TGTGCCACCAGTATCCCGGGGGCAGGGACAGATACGCAGTATTTT. Amino acid sequence: CATSIPGAGTDTQYF.

This clonotype was counted many times. The rearrangement uses TRBV2 and TRBJ2-7; a possible D gene is TRBD2 (5 bases). Germline loops: CDR1 SNHLY, CDR2 FYNNEI. The CDR3 totals 11 residues. Trimming stripped 8 bases from V and 2 bases from J, with 7 bases between. CDR3 nucleotide sequence: TGTGCCAGCGAGCGGACCTACGAGCAGTACTTC. It encodes CASERTYEQYF.

CDR3 sequence: CASSSTTSGSMFF. In DNA, the CDR3 is TGTGCCAGCAGCTCAACGACTAGCGGGAGTATGTTTTTT. This chain joins TRBV11-2 and TRBJ2-2; 12 bases are shared with TRBD2. The CDR3 contains 13 residues. With V trimmed by 4 bases and J by 15 bases, 6 bases remained unmatched. Germline CDR1 reads SGHAT; CDR2 reads FQNNGV.

This clonotype was observed a few times. One junction end disagrees with the germline gene, perhaps due to a read error. V usage is TRBV10-3 and J usage is TRBJ2-1; 9 nucleotides match TRBD2. Germline V gene data show CDR1 as ENHRY and CDR2 as SYGVKD. The CDR3 runs to 13 residues. The CDR3 nucleotides read TGTGCCCTCAGGACTAGCGAGTACAATGAGCAGTTCTTC. It encodes CALRTSEYNEQFF.

This clonotype appeared many times. The J gene is TRBJ1-5, the V gene TRBV6-1, with D perhaps TRBD1 (5 bases). The V end was cut by 6 bases, the J end by 3 bases, with 15 bases between. Germline V gene data show CDR1 as MNHNS and CDR2 as SASEGT. This CDR3 has 15 amino acids. The CDR3 is CASRRDWGNNQPQHF. The CDR3 coding sequence is TGTGCCAGCAGGAGGGACTGGGGCAACAATCAGCCCCAGCATTTT.

This clonotype was recorded many times. The chain combines TRBV2 with TRBJ2-5; D remains ambiguous. This CDR3 spans 11 amino acids. CDR1 is SNHLY, CDR2 FYNNEI, per germline. Trimming pared 8 bases from V and 4 bases from J, leaving 8 bases between. The CDR3 region has the DNA TGTGCCAGCGAACGAGGAGAGACCCAGTACTTC. It translates to CASERGETQYF.

The chain joins TRBV7-7 to TRBJ2-7, with 10 bases identical to TRBD2. The germline CDR1 and CDR2 sequences are SSHAT and FNYEAQ (reference sequence). The trim removed 1 base at V and 0 bases at J, leaving 9 bases unmatched. This CDR3 has 18 amino acids. The CDR3 is CASSLGLAGEGSSYEQYF. The CDR3 region has the DNA TGTGCCAGCAGCTTAGGGCTAGCGGGAGAAGGGAGCTCCTACGAGCAGTACTTC.

This clonotype was counted ten times or more. V usage is TRBV2 and J usage is TRBJ2-5; D possibly uses TRBD1 or TRBD2 (5 bases each). Germline V gene data show CDR1 as SNHLY and CDR2 as FYNNEI. The CDR3 runs to 13 residues. Deletions cut 5 bases from V and 2 bases from J, with 9 bases between. CDR3 sequence reads: CASSRDRQETQYF. The CDR3 DNA reads TGTGCCAGCAGTCGGGACCGTCAAGAGACCCAGTACTTC.

This clonotype was seen ten or more times. The chain recombines TRBV6-1 with TRBJ2-7; D tentatively reads TRBD1 or TRBD2 (5 bases each). CDR1 is MNHNS, CDR2 SASEGT, per germline. Trimming took off 4 bases at V and 0 bases at J, with 16 bases between the two ends. The CDR3 has 16 residues. CDR3 nucleotide sequence: TGTGCCAGCAGTGGCCTCGGAAGGGACGACTCCTACGAGCAGTACTTC. Translating gives CASSGLGRDDSYEQYF.

This clonotype was seen many times. The rearrangement joins TRBV29-1 to TRBJ1-1; maybe TRBD1 (6 bases). The ends were cut back, 7 bases at V and 9 bases at J, with 21 bases in the middle. CDR1 is SQVTM and CDR2 is ANQGSEA in the germline V gene. The CDR3 is made up of 13 amino acids. The CDR3 nucleotides read TGCAGCGCCACTCCCCCCGGACAGCGACAAGCTTTCTTT. Residues: CSATPPGQRQAFF.

The chain links TRBV12-3 or TRBV12-4 to TRBJ1-3; D remains ambiguous. This CDR3 contains 15 residues. Between the trimmed V and J ends, which lost 3 bases and 0 bases, there was a span of 9 bases. Here the CDR3 DNA reads TGTGCCAGCAGTTTTGGACTTCACTCTGGAAACACCATATATTTT. It yields the protein CASSFGLHSGNTIYF.

The rearrangement joins TRBV24-1 to TRBJ1-5, with 9 bases that match TRBD1. V shed 7 bases and J 4 bases; nucleotides not matched to a gene: 4. The CDR3 is 14 residues long. The germline gives CDR1 KGHDR, CDR2 SFDVKD. DNA for the CDR3: TGTGCCACCAGCGGGACAGGGACTAATCAGCCCCAGCATTTT. It specifies CATSGTGTNQPQHF.

The chain uses TRBV7-3 and TRBJ2-1, with a tentative D call TRBD1 (5 bases). CDR3 length: 15 amino acids. Germline V gene lookup returns CDR1 SGHTA and CDR2 FQGTGA. Trimming took 1 base from V and 4 from J, leaving 11 bases between them. This chain's CDR3 is CASSLNSAGYNEQFF. CDR3 sequence (DNA): TGTGCCAGCAGCTTAAATTCGGCAGGGTACAATGAGCAGTTCTTC.

The sample holds many counts of this clonotype. The chain links TRBV20-1 to TRBJ1-6; no reliable D call. This CDR3 is 16 amino acids long. Germline values: CDR1 DFQATT, CDR2 SNEGSKA (reference sequence). The ends were cut back, 5 bases at V and 0 bases at J, with 14 bases in the middle. CDR3 in amino acids: CSAAGLPSSYNSPLHF. In nucleotides, the CDR3 is TGCAGTGCTGCCGGGCTACCAAGCTCCTATAATTCACCCCTCCACTTT.

The chain links TRBV29-1 to TRBJ2-3; 8 bases fit TRBD2. The CDR3 contains 13 residues. The germline V gene encodes CDR1 SQVTM and CDR2 ANQGSEA. The V gene end was trimmed by 7 bases and the J gene end by 6 bases; junction bases not matched to a gene: 9. This CDR3 reads CSASWREVDTQYF. CDR3 in DNA: TGCAGCGCAAGCTGGCGGGAGGTTGATACGCAGTATTTT.

At least ten counts were recorded for this clonotype. J is TRBJ1-1 and V is TRBV18, with 9 bases lining up with TRBD1. CDR3 length: 13 residues. J gave up 0 bases and V 8 bases, and 1 base lay outside the gene matches. Germline-derived CDR1 and CDR2 are KGHSH and LQKENI. CDR3 nucleotide sequence: TGTGCCAGCGGACAGGGGTTGAACACTGAAGCTTTCTTT. Translation gives CASGQGLNTEAFF. Complete variable domain (other parts from reference TRBV18 and TRBJ1-1): NAGVMQNPRHLVRRRGQEARLRCSPMKGHSHVYWYRQLPEEGLKFMVYLQKENIIDESGMPKERFSAEFPKEGPSILRIQQVVRGDSAAYFCASGQGLNTEAFFGQGTRLTVV.

This clonotype has ten or more counts. The chain couples TRBV18 to TRBJ2-2; maybe TRBD2 (7 bases). Between the trimmed V and J ends, which lost 6 bases and 2 bases, there was a span of 10 bases. In germline, CDR1 is KGHSH, CDR2 LQKENI. This CDR3 has 14 residues. The CDR3, as DNA: TGTGCCAGCTCGGGGGGGCTCAACACCGGGGAGCTGTTTTTT. Its protein is CASSGGLNTGELFF. The complete variable domain, with remaining parts taken from reference TRBV18 and TRBJ2-2, reads NAGVMQNPRHLVRRRGQEARLRCSPMKGHSHVYWYRQLPEEGLKFMVYLQKENIIDESGMPKERFSAEFPKEGPSILRIQQVVRGDSAAYFCASSGGLNTGELFFGEGSRLTVL.

This clonotype was seen many times. The chain employs TRBV6-1 and TRBJ1-2, with unresolved D. Per the germline V gene, CDR1 is MNHNS and CDR2 is SASEGT. This CDR3 contains 10 residues. Trimming shortened V by 4 bases and J by 7 bases, and 4 bases separated the two germline ends. CDR3 DNA sequence: TGTGCCAGCAGTGGGGCTGGCTACACCTTC. This translates into CASSGAGYTF.

This clonotype came up many times. The chain recombines TRBV28 with TRBJ2-2; no clear D gene. The CDR3 sequence is 15 residues long. Germline V gene lookup returns CDR1 MDHEN and CDR2 SYDVKM. V was cut by 7 bases and J by 0 bases, with 12 bases left in between. The DNA of the CDR3 is TGTGCCAGCAAAACTCTAGGTTCGAACACCGGGGAGCTGTTTTTT. It specifies CASKTLGSNTGELFF.

This clonotype has ten or more counts. The chain combines TRBV28 with TRBJ2-1; 7 bases match TRBD1. Per germline, CDR1 MDHEN and CDR2 SYDVKM. The CDR3 contains 16 residues. V lost 6 bases and J lost 8; bases outside the gene matches: 16. The CDR3 here is CASSPRQGMGGDEQFF. CDR3 nucleotides: TGTGCCAGCAGCCCCCGACAGGGCATGGGTGGGGATGAGCAGTTCTTC.

This clonotype was found many times. V usage is TRBV20-1 and J usage is TRBJ2-6, with D unclear. The length of the CDR3 is 15 residues. Trimming stripped 1 base from V and 0 bases from J, with 7 bases between. Germline CDR1 reads DFQATT; CDR2 reads SNEGSKA (reference sequence). In DNA, the CDR3 is TGCAGTGCTAGAGGCAAGATCTCTGGGGCCAACGTCCTGACTTTC. It is translated as CSARGKISGANVLTF.